The present T cell receptor (beta chain) was sequenced within a study of blood T cell repertoires in COVID-19. On the study more broadly: The United States, Italy and Spain supplied acute and convalescent COVID-19 samples.

Germline V gene sequence: CDR1 LGHDT, CDR2 YNNKEL (reference sequence). This CDR3 comprises 14 residues. The V gene end was trimmed by 2 bases and the J gene end by 4 bases; junction bases not matched to a gene: 4. This clone was counted only a few times. In the authors' methods: Using reference gene primer amplification, nucleated cell counts were estimated. Here immunoSEQ multiplex PCR was the method, and the copy in TCRdb shows in-frame clones only, minus some. V and J calls and clone size are copied from that table; D and trimming were computed from the DNA. This table has just over 200,000 clones, 60% to 85% appearing once.

Specimen: peripheral blood. The V call is TRBV3-1 (or the pseudogene TRBV3-2), the J call TRBJ2-5; 7 bases agree with TRBD1. This TCR was sampled from a woman in her 70s with acute or convalescent COVID-19. The CDR3 here is CASSQRGQTETQYF. The CDR3 coding sequence is TGTGCCAGCAGCCAAAGGGGACAGACAGAGACCCAGTACTTC.